This TCR beta chain is drawn from a study of CD8 T cells in Susac syndrome. The CDR3 is 11 amino acids. CDR1 and CDR2 (germline): SNHLY, FYNNEI. RNA was extracted with the RNeasy kit, and a quantity of roughly 0.5 to 1 ug was reverse transcribed using random hexamers. Via MiXCR, TCRdb re-called the immunoSEQ multiplex PCR reads, giving one row per CDR3 protein. The table lists about 190,000 distinct CDR3 sequences, 95% of them singletons, with 0.15% to 0.2% in the top ten. Diagnostic criteria for definite or probable disease, in their recently defined form, were met by the patients with Susac syndrome. The CD8+ and CD4+ T cells were isolated magnetically using a negative isolation approach, whereas the TEMRA cells were enriched by FACS. Remarks on this clonotype: Antigen specificity is unknown.

Regarding the study as a whole: The study's TCR sequencing and HLA analysis drew on a certain number of individuals. That number was acknowledged as relatively small.

The rearrangement links TRBV2 to TRBJ2-2, with D unclear. Sequencing was carried out using CD8+ T cells from PBMCs. The receptor's source is a human donor with Susac syndrome. In DNA, the CDR3 is TGTGCTTTCTCCGGTCCCGGGGAGCTGTTTTTT. Translating gives CAFSGPGELFF. Full variable domain (outside the CDR3, taken from reference TRBV2 and TRBJ2-2): EPEVTQTPSHQVTQMGQEVILRCVPISNHLYFYWYRQILGQKVEFLVSFYNNEISEKSEIFDDQFSVERPDGSNFTLKIRSTKLEDSAMYFCAFSGPGELFFGEGSRLTVL.